The sequence of this T cell receptor beta chain was determined in a study of CD8 T cells in ankylosing spondylitis. Comment on this clonotype: Its antigen is undetermined.

General study results and limits: As for the disease-linked clones, they showed a CD8+ phenotype and occurred at relatively low frequencies in peripheral blood. Disease-associated clones were reportedly significantly overrepresented in matched ankylosing spondylitis synovial fluid.

Researchers built TCR beta libraries using quantitative 5'-RACE with molecular barcodes. TCRdb recomputed calls from the 5' RACE reads with MiXCR, one row per CDR3 protein. The sample has roughly 260,000 distinct CDR3 sequences, around 18% seen once. Sequencing was performed on blood, either unsorted or a sorted T cell fraction (not recorded which). The clonotype was recovered from a male donor with ankylosing spondylitis or in good health (not recorded which).

For the CDR3, the DNA is TGTGCCAGCAGCATATCTCGGGGGGGAAGCACAGATACGCAGTATTTT. Encoded protein: CASSISRGGSTDTQYF. The rearrangement links TRBV12-3 or TRBV12-4 to TRBJ2-3, with 8 bases matching TRBD2. The trim removed 6 bases at V and 0 bases at J, leaving 8 bases unmatched. The CDR3 length is 16 residues.